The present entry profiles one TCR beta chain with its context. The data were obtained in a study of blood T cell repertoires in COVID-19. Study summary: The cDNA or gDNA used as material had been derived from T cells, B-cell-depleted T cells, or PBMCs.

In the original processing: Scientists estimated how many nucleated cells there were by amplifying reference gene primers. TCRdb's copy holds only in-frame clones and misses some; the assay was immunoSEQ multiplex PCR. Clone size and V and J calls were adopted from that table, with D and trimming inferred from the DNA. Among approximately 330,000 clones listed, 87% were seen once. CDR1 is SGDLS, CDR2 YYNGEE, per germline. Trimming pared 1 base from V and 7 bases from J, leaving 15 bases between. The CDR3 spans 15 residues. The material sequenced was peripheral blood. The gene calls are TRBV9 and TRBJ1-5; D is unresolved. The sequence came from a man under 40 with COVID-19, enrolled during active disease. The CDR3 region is CASSVTGRVGQPQHF. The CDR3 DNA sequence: TGTGCCAGCAGCGTAACGGGGAGGGTCGGCCAGCCCCAGCATTTT.